A single sample gave rise to the 8 T cell receptor beta chains below, sequenced in a study of T-cell reconstitution after alpha-beta-depleted transplantation in children. Unique molecular identifiers were used in preparing the TCRbeta library. From the PCR reads, TCRdb called clonotypes with MiXCR, one entry per CDR3 protein. Among around 420,000 distinct CDR3 sequences, about a sixth were seen once, and the ten largest hold around 30%. The material sequenced was PBMCs, mostly from graft donor cells, taken 360 days after TCRalphabeta/CD19-depleted stem cell transplant. These TCRs come from a boy under three years old who had a stem cell transplant for Wiskott-Aldrich syndrome, so the T cells may come from the graft donor.

The V call is TRBV6-4, the J call TRBJ2-7; D is unresolved. The CDR3 runs to 15 residues. V lost 8 bases, J lost 10 bases, and 27 bases lay in between. The V gene's germline CDR1 is MRHNA and CDR2 SNTAGT. CDR3 DNA: TGTGCCAGCTCAACCGGGCCCAAAATCCCCGCTTACCAGTACTTC. It encodes CASSTGPKIPAYQYF.

This clonotype occurred a few times. The CDR3 sequence is CASSSAWNYEQYF. CDR3 in DNA: TGCGCCAGCAGCTCTGCCTGGAACTACGAGCAGTACTTC. The chain links TRBV5-1 to TRBJ2-7; D gene ambiguous. The CDR3 contains 13 residues. V dropped 3 bases and J dropped 3 bases, with 10 bases sitting between them. The V gene's germline CDR1 is SGHRS and CDR2 YFSETQ. The full variable domain, rest sourced from reference TRBV5-1 and TRBJ2-7, is KAGVTQTPRYLIKTRGQQVTLSCSPISGHRSVSWYQQTPGQGLQFLFEYFSETQRNKGNFPGRFSGRQFSNSRSEMNVSTLELGDSALYLCASSSAWNYEQYFGPGTRLTVT.

The table lists this clonotype with a few counts. The V gene is TRBV27, the J gene TRBJ2-7, with 9 bases identical to TRBD1. The trim removed 5 bases at V and 2 bases at J, leaving 4 bases unmatched. CDR1 and CDR2 (germline): MNHEY, SMNVEV (reference sequence). There are 14 residues in the CDR3. The CDR3 sequence is CASSKHRGPYEQYF. CDR3 DNA sequence: TGTGCCAGCAGTAAACACAGGGGGCCCTACGAGCAGTACTTC.

This clonotype was recorded a few times. The chain combines TRBV12-3 or TRBV12-4 with TRBJ1-6, with a weak D call TRBD1 (6 bases). Trimming cost V 8 bases and J 6 bases, with 14 bases left between them. The CDR3 length is 14 residues. CDR3 DNA: TGTGCCAGCTCACTAAGGGGGTCTAATTCACCCCTCCACTTT. It translates to CASSLRGSNSPLHF.

A few counts support this clonotype. V and J are TRBV6-5 and TRBJ2-7; possible D gene TRBD2, 5 bases. The CDR3 totals 13 residues. Germline loops: CDR1 MNHEY, CDR2 SVGAGI. V gave up 2 bases and J gave up 6 bases, with 11 bases separating them. CDR3 in amino acids: CASSYPGGREQYF. The CDR3 bases are TGTGCCAGCAGTTACCCCGGAGGCCGCGAGCAGTACTTC.

The chain uses TRBV20-1 and TRBJ2-1, with 13 bases aligning to TRBD2. This CDR3 contains 14 residues. Trimming cost V 4 bases and J 8 bases; bases outside gene matches: 5. Per germline, CDR1 DFQATT and CDR2 SNEGSKA (reference sequence). The CDR3 region is CSAKTSGRLDEQFF. The CDR3 DNA sequence: TGCAGTGCTAAGACTAGCGGGAGGTTAGATGAGCAGTTCTTC.

This rearrangement joins TRBV12-3 or TRBV12-4 to TRBJ2-5; D remains ambiguous. This CDR3 contains 13 residues. V was cut by 6 bases and J by 5 bases, with 13 bases left in between. CDR3: CASSTIVGETQYF. DNA for the CDR3: TGTGCCAGCAGCACTATCGTGGGGGAGACCCAGTACTTC.

This rearrangement joins TRBV11-1 to TRBJ2-7, with 10 bases lining up with TRBD1. CDR3 length: 18 amino acids. The trim removed 2 bases at V and 1 base at J, leaving 11 bases unmatched. Germline CDR1 is SGHAT and CDR2 is FQDESV (reference sequence). The CDR3 DNA follows: TGTGCCAGCAGCTTACCGTTGCTCCGGGACAGGGGTTCCTACGAGCAGTACTTC. This gives the protein CASSLPLLRDRGSYEQYF.